The present T cell receptor beta chain was sequenced within a study of blood T cells in healthy people across ages. Study findings and constraints: Long-lived and aged donors differed, with more naive CD4+ cells and higher diversity in the long-lived. Reliance upon unsorted PBMCs precluded definitive naive versus antigen-experienced comparison. Measured against age, TCR beta diversity per million T cells decreased in a roughly linear manner.

Regarding this clonotype: Its antigen is still unknown.

The second PCR ran about 6 to 12 cycles with a sample-barcoded 5' primer and J-beta primers. Tags on each cDNA molecule came from a template-switch adaptor with 12 random nucleotides. TCRdb recomputed calls from the 5' RACE reads with MiXCR, one row per CDR3 protein. The sample holds about 640,000 distinct CDR3 sequences, under 65% seen once. The clonotype originates from a man aged 60-69 years in good health. Sequencing was carried out using blood.

CDR3 coding DNA: TGCGCCAGCAGCATCCACACCGGGACAGGGAGGGTTAACACTGAAGCTTTCTTT. Its protein is CASSIHTGTGRVNTEAFF. The J gene is TRBJ1-1, the V gene TRBV5-1; 9 nucleotides line up with TRBD1. Germline lookup yields CDR1 SGHRS and CDR2 YFSETQ. This CDR3 is built from 18 residues. Germline trimming cut 4 bases from V and 2 bases from J; bases unmatched to any gene: 15.